This entry concerns a single T cell receptor beta chain. Its antigen remains unidentified. Documented treatment: approximately 9-day PBMC culture with coronavirus spike peptide pools or control peptides (ViraFEST assay). CD4+ T cells that came from the unexposed donor were collected before the COVID-19 pandemic (2011-2018). Alongside 8 to 10 IU/ml IL-2 and about 10 ug/ml peptide pools, PBMCs were cultured at under 2.5 million per well. Trimming took 6 bases from V and 5 from J, leaving 16 bases between them. This CDR3 region has 14 residues. Germline V gene sequence: CDR1 MNHNS, CDR2 SASEGT. This record comes from a study of vaccination and CD4 T cells after COVID-19. Background on the study: Each individual in the study obtained two doses of BNT162b2 or mRNA-1273 vaccine.

Study-wide findings and caveats: Counts of SARS-CoV-2-reactive clonotypes had a median that went from roughly 22 to 38, a nonsignificant change.

An Oncomine TCR Beta short-read assay was used to sequence the DNA from cultured CD4+ T cells. Genomic DNA was isolated from cultured CD4+ T cells. A single record per CDR3 protein comes from TCRdb applying MiXCR to the PCR reads. The sample includes about 11,000 distinct CDR3 sequences, roughly 30% of them seen just once. This receptor was taken from a human donor in good health. This chain uses TRBV6-1 with TRBJ1-2; TRBD1 might be the D (6 bases). The sequenced sample was CD4+ T cells from blood, cultured in vitro. The CDR3 sequence is CASRDSISDYGYTF. The CDR3, as DNA: TGTGCCAGCAGGGACAGTATTTCTGATTATGGCTACACCTTC.